The clone carrying this T cell receptor beta chain was counted only a few times. What it recognizes is unknown. These data are taken from a study of response to subunit inactivated influenza vaccine. V gave up 3 bases and J gave up 6 bases, with 11 bases separating them. The length of the CDR3 is 13 residues. The germline gives CDR1 KGHDR, CDR2 SFDVKD. One entry per CDR3 protein results from TCRdb running MiXCR on the RT-PCR reads. The table lists about 500,000 distinct CDR3 sequences, about 17% of them singletons, with 2.5% to 3.5% in the top ten. Study-level results: The authors offered the suggestion that each seasonal influenza vaccination recruits few new T cells.

This sequence was found in a man between 45 and 75 years old who received an inactivated influenza vaccine. The rearrangement uses TRBV24-1 and TRBJ2-7, with D possibly TRBD1 on 6 matching bases. Sequences were derived from CD4+ T cells sorted from PBMCs, sampled about 23 months after vaccination. The CDR3 nucleotides read TGTGCCACCAGTGATCCCTACAGGGCCGAGCAGTACTTC. It codes for CATSDPYRAEQYF.